This T cell receptor beta chain was profiled in a study of T cell repertoires in cytomegalovirus infection (dated by TCRdb to about 2019). For the study in its entirety: Because public TCR beta signatures pointed to carriage of CMV infection together with the matching HLA type, the HLA type of each donor mattered for the analysis.

From its cysteine to its phenylalanine, the CDR3 spans 15 amino acids. Of the read, only the CDR3 DNA is kept; its 45 bases are in frame from base 1. V drops 2 bases and J drops 8 bases, leaving 15 bases in between. Based on the germline V gene, the CDR1 and CDR2 sequences are KGHSH and LQKENI. What the work shows at the level of the full study, not this receptor alone: In both this cohort and an independent cohort of several hundred donors, the cumulative frequency of public TCR beta family members distinguished carriers of CMV infection plus the relevant HLA type. In the ex vivo response, HLA-C-restricted CMV-specific TCR beta clonotypes were dominant, and in two of eight donors the single most frequent clonotype came from this HLA-C-restricted group.

The sequencing machine was an Illumina HiSeq 1500. The public reads were quality trimmed at Q25 with fastp and then assembled into clones with MiXCR by TCRdb, keeping productive beta chains. Each CDR3 protein gets just one entry, which takes the most common genes and DNA from the rows behind it. For this sample the table gives about 460,000 distinct CDR3 sequences, of which 10% to 12% were detected only once. 9.5% to 13% of the sample is taken by the ten largest. In the case of this clonotype: Its antigen is currently not known. Per-base qualities were not stored, and no clone one base away is much larger.

The source is a human donor in good health (CMV status not recorded). Some clones in this sample may be carry-over from other donors' samples. The chain uses TRBV18 and TRBJ1-4; a weak D assignment points to TRBD1 (5 bases agree). The sequenced material came from PBMCs. The CDR3 sequence is CASSPVQESSEKLFF. The nucleotide sequence reads TGTGCCAGCTCACCAGTACAGGAGAGTTCCGAAAAACTGTTTTTT.